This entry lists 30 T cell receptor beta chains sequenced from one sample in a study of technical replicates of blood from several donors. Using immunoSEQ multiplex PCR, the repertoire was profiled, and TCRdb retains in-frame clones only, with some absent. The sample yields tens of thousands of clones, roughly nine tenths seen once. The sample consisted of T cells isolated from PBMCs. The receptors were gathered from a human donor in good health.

The CDR3 DNA reads as TGTGCCAGCAGTGAAGTGTGGGCCTCCTACGAGCAGTACTTC. Its protein product is CASSEVWASYEQYF. The chain combines TRBV6-1 with TRBJ2-7; the D is unclear. Germline V gene sequence: CDR1 MNHNS, CDR2 SASEGT. The CDR3 has 14 residues. V was pared by 1 base and J by 0 bases, with 7 bases between.

The CDR3 protein is CASIGRGSGANVLTF. In DNA, the CDR3 is TGTGCCAGTATAGGAAGGGGCAGTGGGGCCAACGTCCTGACTTTC. The V gene is TRBV19, the J gene TRBJ2-6, with D possibly TRBD1 on 5 matching bases. From germline, CDR1 is LNHDA and CDR2 SQIVND (reference sequence). Between the trimmed V and J ends, which lost 7 bases and 3 bases, there was a span of 13 bases. There are 15 residues in the CDR3.

The CDR3 loop reads CASSFSFSGASTDTQYF. In DNA, the CDR3 is TGCGCCAGCAGCTTTAGTTTTAGCGGGGCAAGCACAGATACGCAGTATTTT. V is TRBV5-1 and J is TRBJ2-3; 8 bases agree with TRBD2. V lost 2 bases, J lost 0 bases, and 8 bases stayed unmatched. CDR1 SGHRS and CDR2 YFSETQ come from the germline V gene. This CDR3 region has 17 residues.

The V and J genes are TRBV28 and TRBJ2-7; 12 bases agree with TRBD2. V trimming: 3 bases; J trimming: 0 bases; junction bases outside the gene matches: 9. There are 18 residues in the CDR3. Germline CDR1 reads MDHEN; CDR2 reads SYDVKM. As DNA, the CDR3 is TGTGCCAGCAGTTTTAGGCTAGCGGGAGGGCCAAGCTCCTACGAGCAGTACTTC. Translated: CASSFRLAGGPSSYEQYF. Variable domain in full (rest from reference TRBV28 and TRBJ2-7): DVKVTQSSRYLVKRTGEKVFLECVQDMDHENMFWYRQDPGLGLRLIYFSYDVKMKEKGDIPEGYSVSREKKERFSLILESASTNQTSMYLCASSFRLAGGPSSYEQYFGPGTRLTVT.

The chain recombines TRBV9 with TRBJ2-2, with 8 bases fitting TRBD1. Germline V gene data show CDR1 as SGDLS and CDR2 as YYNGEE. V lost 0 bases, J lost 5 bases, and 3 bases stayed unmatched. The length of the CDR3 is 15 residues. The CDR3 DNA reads TGTGCCAGCAGCGTAGAGGGACAGGTGACCGGGGAGCTGTTTTTT. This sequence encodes CASSVEGQVTGELFF.

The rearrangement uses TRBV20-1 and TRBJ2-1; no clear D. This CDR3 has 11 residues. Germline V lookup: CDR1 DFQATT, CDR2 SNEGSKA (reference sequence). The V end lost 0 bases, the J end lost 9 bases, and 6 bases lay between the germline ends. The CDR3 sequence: CSARDWAEQFF. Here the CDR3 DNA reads TGCAGTGCTAGAGATTGGGCTGAGCAGTTCTTC.

CDR3: CASSLNSGTYEQYF. In DNA, the CDR3 is TGTGCCAGCAGCTTGAACAGCGGAACCTACGAGCAGTACTTC. The rearrangement uses TRBV5-4 and TRBJ2-7, with D possibly TRBD2 on 5 matching bases. Germline CDR1 SGHNT, CDR2 YYREEE (reference sequence). This CDR3 has 14 amino acids. V lost 1 base, J lost 2 bases, and 10 bases lay in between. Drawing the rest from reference TRBV5-4 and TRBJ2-7, the complete variable domain is ETGVTQSPTHLIKTRGQQVTLRCSSQSGHNTVSWYQQALGQGPQFIFQYYREEENGRGNFPPRFSGLQFPNYSSELNVNALELDDSALYLCASSLNSGTYEQYFGPGTRLTVT.

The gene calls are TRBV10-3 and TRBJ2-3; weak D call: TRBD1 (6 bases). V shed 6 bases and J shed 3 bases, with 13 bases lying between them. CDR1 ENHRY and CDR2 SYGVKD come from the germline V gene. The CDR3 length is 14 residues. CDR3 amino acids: CAIRGDRGTDTQYF. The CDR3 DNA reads TGTGCCATCAGGGGAGATAGGGGGACAGATACGCAGTATTTT.

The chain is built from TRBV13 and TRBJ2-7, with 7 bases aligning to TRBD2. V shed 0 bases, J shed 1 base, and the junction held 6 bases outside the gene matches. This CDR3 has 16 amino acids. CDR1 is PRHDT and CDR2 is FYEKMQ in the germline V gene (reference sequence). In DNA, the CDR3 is TGTGCCAGCAGCTTAGGTCGGGGGGTGGGGTCCTACGAGCAGTACTTC. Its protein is CASSLGRGVGSYEQYF.

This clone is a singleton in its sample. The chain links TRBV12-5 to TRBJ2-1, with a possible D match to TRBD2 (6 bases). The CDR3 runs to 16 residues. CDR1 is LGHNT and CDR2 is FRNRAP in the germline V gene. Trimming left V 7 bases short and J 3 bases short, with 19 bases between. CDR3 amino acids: CASEGGSGPYYNEQFF. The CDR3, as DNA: TGTGCTAGTGAGGGAGGTAGCGGCCCCTACTACAATGAGCAGTTCTTC.

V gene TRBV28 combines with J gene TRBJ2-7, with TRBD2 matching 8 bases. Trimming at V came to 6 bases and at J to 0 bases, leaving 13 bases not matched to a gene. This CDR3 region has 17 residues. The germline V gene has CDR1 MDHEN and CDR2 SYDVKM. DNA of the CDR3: TGTGCCAGCAGCTCCCCTTCCAGACTAGCGTACTCCTACGAGCAGTACTTC. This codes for CASSSPSRLAYSYEQYF.

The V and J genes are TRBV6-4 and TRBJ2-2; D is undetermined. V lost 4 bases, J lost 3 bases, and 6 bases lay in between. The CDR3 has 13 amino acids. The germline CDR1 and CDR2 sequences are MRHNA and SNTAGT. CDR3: CASSADYTGELFF. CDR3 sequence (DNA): TGTGCCAGCAGTGCCGACTACACCGGGGAGCTGTTTTTT.

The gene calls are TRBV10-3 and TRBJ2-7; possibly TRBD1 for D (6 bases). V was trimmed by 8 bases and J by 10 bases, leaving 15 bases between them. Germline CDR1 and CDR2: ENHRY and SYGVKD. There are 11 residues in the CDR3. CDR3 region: CAIGDTRDQYF. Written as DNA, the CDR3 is TGTGCCATCGGGGACACCAGGGACCAGTACTTC.

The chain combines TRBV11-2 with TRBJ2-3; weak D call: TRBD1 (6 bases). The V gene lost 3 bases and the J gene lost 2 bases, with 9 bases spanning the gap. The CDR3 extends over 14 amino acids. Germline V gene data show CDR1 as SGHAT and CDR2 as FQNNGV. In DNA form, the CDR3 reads TGTGCCAGCAGCTTCGGACAGACCACAGATACGCAGTATTTT. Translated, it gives CASSFGQTTDTQYF.

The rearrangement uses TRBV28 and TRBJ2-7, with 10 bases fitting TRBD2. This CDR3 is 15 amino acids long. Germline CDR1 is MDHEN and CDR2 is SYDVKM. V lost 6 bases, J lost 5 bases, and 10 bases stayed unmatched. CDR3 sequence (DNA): TGTGCCAGCAGCTCTGTAGCGGGAGGTTGGAACGAGCAGTACTTC. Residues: CASSSVAGGWNEQYF.

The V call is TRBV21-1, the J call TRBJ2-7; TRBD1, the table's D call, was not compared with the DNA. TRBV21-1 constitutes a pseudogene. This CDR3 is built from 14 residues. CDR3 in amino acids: CASLGQGNSYEQYF. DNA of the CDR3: TGTGCCAGCCTTGGACAAGGAAACTCCTACGAGCAGTACTTC.

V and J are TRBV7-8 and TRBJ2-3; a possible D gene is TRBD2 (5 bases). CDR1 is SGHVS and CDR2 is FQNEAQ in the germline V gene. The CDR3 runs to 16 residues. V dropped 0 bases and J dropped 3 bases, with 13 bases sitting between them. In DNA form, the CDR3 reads TGTGCCAGCAGCTTAGCGTTCAGTCCGGGGACAGATACGCAGTATTTT. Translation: CASSLAFSPGTDTQYF. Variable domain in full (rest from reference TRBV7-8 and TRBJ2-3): GAGVSQSPRYKVAKRGQDVALRCDPISGHVSLFWYQQALGQGPEFLTYFQNEAQLDKSGLPSDRFFAERPEGSVSTLKIQRTQQEDSAVYLCASSLAFSPGTDTQYFGPGTRLTVL.

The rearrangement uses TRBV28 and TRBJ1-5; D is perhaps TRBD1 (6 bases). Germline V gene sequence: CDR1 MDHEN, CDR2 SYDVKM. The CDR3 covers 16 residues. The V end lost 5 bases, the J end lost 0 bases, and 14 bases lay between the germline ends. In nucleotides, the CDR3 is TGTGCCAGCAGTCGCATACAGGGTAATAGCAATCAGCCCCAGCATTTT. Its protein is CASSRIQGNSNQPQHF. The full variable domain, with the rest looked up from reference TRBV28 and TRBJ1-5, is DVKVTQSSRYLVKRTGEKVFLECVQDMDHENMFWYRQDPGLGLRLIYFSYDVKMKEKGDIPEGYSVSREKKERFSLILESASTNQTSMYLCASSRIQGNSNQPQHFGDGTRLSIL.

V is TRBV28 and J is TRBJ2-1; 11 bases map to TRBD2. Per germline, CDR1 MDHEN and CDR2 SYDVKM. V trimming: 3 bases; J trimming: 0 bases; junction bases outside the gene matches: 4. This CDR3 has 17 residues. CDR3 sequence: CASSFPGLADSYNEQFF. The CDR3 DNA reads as TGTGCCAGCAGTTTTCCGGGACTAGCGGACTCCTACAATGAGCAGTTCTTC.

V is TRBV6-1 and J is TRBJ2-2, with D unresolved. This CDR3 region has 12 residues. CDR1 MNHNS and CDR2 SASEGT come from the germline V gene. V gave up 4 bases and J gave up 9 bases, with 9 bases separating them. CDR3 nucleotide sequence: TGTGCCAGCAGTGTCTTTGGCCGGGAGCTGTTTTTT. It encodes CASSVFGRELFF.

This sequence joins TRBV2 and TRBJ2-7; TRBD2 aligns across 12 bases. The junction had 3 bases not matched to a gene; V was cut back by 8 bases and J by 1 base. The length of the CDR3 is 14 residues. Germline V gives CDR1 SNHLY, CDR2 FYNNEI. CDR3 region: CASLTSGGSYEQYF. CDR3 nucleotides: TGTGCCAGCTTAACTAGCGGGGGGTCCTACGAGCAGTACTTC.

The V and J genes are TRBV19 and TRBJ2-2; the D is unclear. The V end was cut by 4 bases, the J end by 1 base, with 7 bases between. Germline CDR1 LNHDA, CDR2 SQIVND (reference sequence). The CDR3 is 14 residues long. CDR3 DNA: TGTGCCAGTAGTACGGAGATGAACACCGGGGAGCTGTTTTTT. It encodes CASSTEMNTGELFF.

The DNA of the CDR3 is TGTGCCAGTAGTGTCGGACTAGCGGAAAACACAGATACGCAGTATTTT. It specifies CASSVGLAENTDTQYF. This chain uses TRBV19 with TRBJ2-3; 10 bases fit TRBD2. The CDR3 is made up of 16 amino acids. The ends lost 5 bases at V and 2 bases at J; junction bases unmatched: 7. Germline V lookup: CDR1 LNHDA, CDR2 SQIVND (reference sequence).

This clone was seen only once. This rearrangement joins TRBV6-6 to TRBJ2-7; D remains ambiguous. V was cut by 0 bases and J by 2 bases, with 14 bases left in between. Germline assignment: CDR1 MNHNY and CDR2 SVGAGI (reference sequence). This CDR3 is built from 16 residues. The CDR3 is CASSYSSPEMPYEQYF. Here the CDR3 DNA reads TGTGCCAGCAGTTACTCATCACCTGAGATGCCCTACGAGCAGTACTTC.

The CDR3 is CASSQDDLTGTFTDTQYF. For the CDR3, the DNA is TGCGCCAGCAGCCAAGACGATCTGACAGGGACATTCACAGATACGCAGTATTTT. The rearrangement links TRBV4-3 to TRBJ2-3; 7 bases align to TRBD1. The CDR3 length is 18 residues. Germline assignment: CDR1 LGHNA and CDR2 YSLEER. V shed 0 bases, J shed 2 bases, and the junction held 11 bases outside the gene matches.

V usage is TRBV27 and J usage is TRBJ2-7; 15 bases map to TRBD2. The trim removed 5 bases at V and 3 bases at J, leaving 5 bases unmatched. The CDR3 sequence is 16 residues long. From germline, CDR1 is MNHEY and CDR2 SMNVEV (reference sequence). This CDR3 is CASSTGLAGGIYEQYF. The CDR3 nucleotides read TGTGCCAGCAGTACGGGACTAGCGGGAGGCATCTACGAGCAGTACTTC.

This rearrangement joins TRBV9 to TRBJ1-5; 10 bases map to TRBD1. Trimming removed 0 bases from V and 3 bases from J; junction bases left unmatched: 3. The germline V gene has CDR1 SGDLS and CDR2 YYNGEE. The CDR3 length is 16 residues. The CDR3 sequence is CASSVGGTGVNQPQHF. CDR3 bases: TGTGCCAGCAGCGTAGGCGGGACAGGGGTCAATCAGCCCCAGCATTTT.

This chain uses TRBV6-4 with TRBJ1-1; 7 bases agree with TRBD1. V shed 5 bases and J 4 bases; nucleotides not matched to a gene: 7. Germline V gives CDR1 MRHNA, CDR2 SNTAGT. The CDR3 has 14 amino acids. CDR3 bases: TGTGCCAGCAGTTTTGAACAGGGGAGCACTGAAGCTTTCTTT. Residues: CASSFEQGSTEAFF.

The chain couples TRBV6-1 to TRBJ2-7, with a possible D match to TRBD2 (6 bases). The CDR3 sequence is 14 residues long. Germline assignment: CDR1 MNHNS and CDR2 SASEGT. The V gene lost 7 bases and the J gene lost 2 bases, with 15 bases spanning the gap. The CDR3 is CASKPGDGAYEQYF. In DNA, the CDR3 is TGTGCCAGCAAACCGGGGGACGGGGCCTACGAGCAGTACTTC.

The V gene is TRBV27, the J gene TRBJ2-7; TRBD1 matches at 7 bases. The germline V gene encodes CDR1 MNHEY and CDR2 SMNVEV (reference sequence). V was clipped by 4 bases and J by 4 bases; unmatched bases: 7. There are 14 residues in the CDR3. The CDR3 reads CASSSDRLSYEQYF. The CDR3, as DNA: TGTGCCAGCAGTTCGGACAGGCTAAGTTACGAGCAGTACTTC.